The source of this T cell receptor (beta chain) is a study of cytomegalovirus exposure and HLA in healthy donors. This CDR3 has 16 residues. CDR1 is MDHEN and CDR2 is SYDVKM in the germline V gene. With 2 bases clipped from V and 2 bases from J, the junction kept 2 bases outside the gene matches. Use of 60 Vbeta and 13 Jbeta primers characterized the PCR. Repertoires were generated with immunoSEQ multiplex PCR, while TCRdb's copy carries only in-frame clones and drops some. This sample yields around 200,000 clones, of which 70% to 85% are seen a single time; about 3.8% belongs to the top ten. V usage is TRBV28 and J usage is TRBJ2-6; 8 nucleotides line up with TRBD1. The source is a woman aged 55-70 years in good health and CMV-seropositive. The sequencing input was PBMCs. Here the CDR3 reads CASSLTGGAGANVLTF. The CDR3 nucleotides are TGTGCCAGCAGTTTAACAGGGGGTGCTGGGGCCAACGTCCTGACTTTC.